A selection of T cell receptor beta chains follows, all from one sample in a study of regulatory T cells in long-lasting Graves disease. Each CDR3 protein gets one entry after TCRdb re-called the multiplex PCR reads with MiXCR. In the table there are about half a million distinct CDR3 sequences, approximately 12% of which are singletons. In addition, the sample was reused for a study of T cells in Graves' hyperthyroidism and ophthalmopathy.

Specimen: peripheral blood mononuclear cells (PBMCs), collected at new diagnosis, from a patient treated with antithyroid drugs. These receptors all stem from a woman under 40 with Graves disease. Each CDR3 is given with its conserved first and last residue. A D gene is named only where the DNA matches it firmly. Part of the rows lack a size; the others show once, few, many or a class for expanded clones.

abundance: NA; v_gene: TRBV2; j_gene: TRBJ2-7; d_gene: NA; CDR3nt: TGTGCCGGCAGTACAGGGTTTGGGCTCTACGAGCAGTACTTC; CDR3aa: CAGSTGFGLYEQYF
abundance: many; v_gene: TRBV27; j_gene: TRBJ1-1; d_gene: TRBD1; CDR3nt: TGTGCCAGCAGTTCACTCGCTAGCAGGGGGACTGAAGCTTTCTTT; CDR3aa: CASSSLASRGTEAFF
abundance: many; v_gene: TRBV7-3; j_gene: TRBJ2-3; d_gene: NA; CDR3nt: TGTGCCAGCAGCCTTGTAGGGGGTACGGGAGATACGCAGTATTTT; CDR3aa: CASSLVGGTGDTQYF
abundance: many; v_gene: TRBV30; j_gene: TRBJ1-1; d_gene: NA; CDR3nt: TGTGCCTGGAGTGTTGGGGATTGGTACACTGAAGCTTTCTTT; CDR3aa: CAWSVGDWYTEAFF
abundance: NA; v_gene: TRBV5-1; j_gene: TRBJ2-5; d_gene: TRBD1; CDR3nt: TGCGCCAGCAGCTTCCAGGGGGCGGCGCTGGTTGTGGAGACCCAGTACTTC; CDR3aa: CASSFQGAALVVETQYF
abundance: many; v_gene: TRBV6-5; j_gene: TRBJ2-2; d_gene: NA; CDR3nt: TGTGCCAGCAGTTACTCGGGGGCAACCTACAACGGGGAGCTGTTTTTT; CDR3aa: CASSYSGATYNGELFF
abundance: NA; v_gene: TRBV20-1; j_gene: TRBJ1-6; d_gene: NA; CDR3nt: TGCAGTGCTAGAGATCCAAGGGATTCGAGTTTTCTCCTCCACTTT; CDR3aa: CSARDPRDSSFLLHF
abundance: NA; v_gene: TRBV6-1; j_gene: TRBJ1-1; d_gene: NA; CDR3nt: TGTGCCAGCAGTAGAGGGGGGGTCGGCACTGAAGCTTTCTTT; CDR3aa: CASSRGGVGTEAFF
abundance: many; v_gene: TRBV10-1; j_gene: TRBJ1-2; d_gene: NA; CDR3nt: TGCGCCAGTCTAACAGGGAAAAGGGGCTACACCTTC; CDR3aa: CASLTGKRGYTF
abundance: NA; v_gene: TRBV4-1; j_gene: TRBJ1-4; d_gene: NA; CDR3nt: TGCGCCAGCAGCCCCACAGGGAGGACTAATGAAAAACTGTTTTTT; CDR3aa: CASSPTGRTNEKLFF